This TCR beta chain was obtained from a study of blood T cells in healthy people across ages. With a J-beta primer mix and a sample-barcoded 5' primer, a second PCR ran roughly 6 to 11 cycles. TCRdb called the 5' RACE reads again in MiXCR, with one record for every CDR3 protein. The repertoire has just under 750,000 distinct CDR3 sequences, around a fifth of them found once; the top ten carry roughly 22%. V was pared by 4 bases and J by 5 bases, with 22 bases between. The CDR3 has 16 residues. CDR1 is SGHKS, CDR2 YYEKEE, per germline (reference sequence). The sequenced material came from blood. This rearrangement joins TRBV5-5 to TRBJ2-7; D may correspond to TRBD1 or TRBD2 (5 bases each). The TCR comes from a man aged 70-80 years in good health. The CDR3 region has the DNA TGTGCCAGCAGCCCGCTGGGGACGACGATCTTCAACGAGCAGTACTTC. Amino acids: CASSPLGTTIFNEQYF. Variable domain in full (rest from reference TRBV5-5 and TRBJ2-7): DAGVTQSPTHLIKTRGQQVTLRCSPISGHKSVSWYQQVLGQGPQFIFQYYEKEERGRGNFPDRFSARQFPNYSSELNVNALLLGDSALYLCASSPLGTTIFNEQYFGPGTRLTVT.